Sequencing of this T cell receptor beta chain was carried out in a study of blood T cells in healthy people across ages. Overall study findings and caveats: From one million sequenced T cells, diversity estimates were lower bounds.

Then a second PCR, running roughly 7 to 11 cycles, was carried out with a sample-barcoded 5' primer and a J-beta primer mix. TCRdb reanalysed the 5' RACE reads using MiXCR and keeps one entry per CDR3 protein. The sample includes about 1.4 million distinct CDR3 sequences, around 59% of them seen just once. Healthy Russian Caucasian donors spanned ages about 6 to 95 years. Researchers report isolating at least 6 million PBMCs per sample. As for this clonotype: The antigen remains undetermined.

Sequencing used blood. The sequence was collected from a man younger than 30 in good health.

Written as DNA, the CDR3 is TGCAGTGCAAAACCTCTCGCGGAAACCTACGAGCAGTACTTC. It translates to CSAKPLAETYEQYF. The chain has TRBV20-1 and TRBJ2-7; D gene ambiguous. This CDR3 comprises 14 residues. V lost 6 bases and J lost 2, with 17 bases in between. Germline CDR1 is DFQATT and CDR2 is SNEGSKA (reference sequence).